The 23 T cell receptor beta chains in this list originate from one sample, sequenced in a study of shared clonotypes between healthy human individuals. Data came from immunoSEQ multiplex PCR; TCRdb stores just in-frame clones and leaves some out. The sample has millions of clones; 85% to 95% are singletons. The sample consisted of naive CD4+ T cells sorted from blood. The subset: CD45RA+ positively selected. These TCRs come from a man aged 18 to 30 in good health.

CDR3 protein: CASSFQGFSYEQYF. CDR3 coding DNA: TGTGCCAGCAGCTTTCAGGGTTTCTCCTACGAGCAGTACTTC. This rearrangement joins TRBV5-6 to TRBJ2-7, with D possibly being TRBD1 (5 bases). Germline CDR1 and CDR2: SGHDT and YYEEEE. CDR3 length: 14 residues. The V end was cut by 2 bases, the J end by 0 bases, with 9 bases between.

This clone was seen just once. Being one base from a much bigger clone, this may be a read error. This chain links TRBV5-1 with TRBJ2-7; D perhaps matches TRBD1 (5 bases). From germline, CDR1 is SGHRS and CDR2 YFSETQ. This CDR3 is built from 15 residues. Written as DNA, the CDR3 is TGCGCCAACAGCTCAGGAACAGGACCCTCCTACGAGCAGTACTTC. Translating gives CANSSGTGPSYEQYF. Together with reference TRBV5-1 and TRBJ2-7, the CDR3 gives the full variable domain: KAGVTQTPRYLIKTRGQQVTLSCSPISGHRSVSWYQQTPGQGLQFLFEYFSETQRNKGNFPGRFSGRQFSNSRSEMNVSTLELGDSALYLCANSSGTGPSYEQYFGPGTRLTVT.

J is TRBJ2-7 and V is TRBV30; no firm D call. The CDR3 is made up of 12 amino acids. Trimming removed 4 bases from V and 1 base from J, with 8 bases in between. Germline V lookup: CDR1 GTSNPN, CDR2 SVGIG (reference sequence). CDR3 DNA: TGTGCCTGGACACAAGGTTCCTACGAGCAGTACTTC. This encodes CAWTQGSYEQYF.

The V call is TRBV2, the J call TRBJ1-2; D uncertain. Germline lookup yields CDR1 SNHLY and CDR2 FYNNEI. This CDR3 is 13 amino acids long. V was clipped by 6 bases and J by 0 bases, with 8 bases between them. Here the CDR3 reads CASSRGTNYGYTF. Here the CDR3 DNA reads TGTGCCAGCAGCCGAGGAACTAACTATGGCTACACCTTC.

The J gene is TRBJ2-7, the V gene TRBV6-5; 8 bases line up with TRBD2. Germline loops: CDR1 MNHEY, CDR2 SVGAGI. The CDR3 is made up of 16 amino acids. Trimming at V came to 4 bases and at J to 4 bases, leaving 12 bases not matched to a gene. This chain's CDR3 is CASSSIIAGKKYEQYF. CDR3 nucleotides: TGTGCCAGCAGTTCGATAATAGCGGGGAAAAAATACGAGCAGTACTTC.

CDR3 residues: CASSLQQGFYGYTF. The CDR3, as DNA: TGTGCCAGCAGCTTACAACAGGGCTTCTATGGCTACACCTTC. The V gene is TRBV5-6, the J gene TRBJ1-2; a possible D gene is TRBD1 (6 bases). This CDR3 has 14 residues. CDR1 and CDR2 from the germline V gene are SGHDT and YYEEEE. V was trimmed by 2 bases and J by 4 bases, leaving 12 bases between them.

This clone appeared a single time. CDR3 in amino acids: CASSLAFGTSMNTEAFF. CDR3 in DNA: TGCGCCAGCAGCTTGGCTTTTGGGACATCTATGAACACTGAAGCTTTCTTT. The chain recombines TRBV5-1 with TRBJ1-1, with a possible D match to TRBD1 (6 bases). Per germline, CDR1 SGHRS and CDR2 YFSETQ. V lost 0 bases to trimming and J lost 0 bases, with 15 bases between them. The CDR3 sequence is 17 residues long.

The J gene is TRBJ2-1, the V gene TRBV5-4, with TRBD1 identical over 9 bases. With V trimmed by 2 bases and J by 1 base, 4 bases remained unmatched. Germline loops: CDR1 SGHNT, CDR2 YYREEE (reference sequence). The CDR3 loop spans 16 amino acids. The CDR3 protein is CASSFPGTGSYNEQFF. The CDR3 bases are TGTGCCAGCAGCTTCCCCGGGACAGGGTCCTACAATGAGCAGTTCTTC.

The V and J genes are TRBV29-1 and TRBJ1-5, with TRBD1 identical over 9 bases. J gave up 0 bases and V 4 bases, and 1 base lay outside the gene matches. Germline V gives CDR1 SQVTM, CDR2 ANQGSEA. This CDR3 is built from 14 residues. CDR3 bases: TGCAGCGTTGTACAGGGGGCTAGCAATCAGCCCCAGCATTTT. Protein product: CSVVQGASNQPQHF.

The V gene is TRBV6-1, the J gene TRBJ1-6, with 7 nucleotides matching TRBD1. CDR1 and CDR2 from the germline V gene are MNHNS and SASEGT. The trim removed 1 base at V and 7 bases at J, leaving 1 base unmatched. CDR3 length: 14 residues. CDR3 sequence reads: CASSEGDSNSPLHF. Here the CDR3 DNA reads TGTGCCAGCAGTGAAGGGGACAGCAATTCACCCCTCCACTTT.

CDR3 residues: CASSDPPWDIQYF. DNA of the CDR3: TGTGCCAGCAGTGATCCTCCCTGGGACATTCAGTACTTC. J is TRBJ2-4 and V is TRBV6-6; D not resolved. The germline V gene has CDR1 MNHNY and CDR2 SVGAGI (reference sequence). The length of the CDR3 is 13 residues. V gave up 5 bases and J gave up 8 bases, with 13 bases separating them.

As concerns this clone: An end of the junction does not agree with germline; a read error may underlie this. The genes are TRBV7-7 and TRBJ2-7; D gene unclear. This CDR3 has 19 amino acids. Germline lookup yields CDR1 SSHAT and CDR2 FNYEAQ (reference sequence). CDR3 sequence: CASSLPRDSGLLCSYEQYF. CDR3 nucleotide sequence: TGTGCTAGCAGCCTACCTAGGGATAGTGGGCTCCTATGCTCCTACGAGCAGTACTTC.

The chain recombines TRBV9 with TRBJ2-3, with 8 bases lining up with TRBD1. With V trimmed by 0 bases and J by 2 bases, 14 bases remained unmatched. Germline V CDR1 and CDR2: SGDLS, YYNGEE. The CDR3 runs 19 residues. The CDR3 DNA reads TGTGCCAGCAGCGTAGCTGGGACAGGAGTTCAGGCGGACACAGATACGCAGTATTTT. Encoded protein: CASSVAGTGVQADTDTQYF.

The CDR3 reads CSASREHTGELFF. The CDR3, as DNA: TGCAGCGCCTCCCGGGAACACACCGGGGAGCTGTTTTTT. J is TRBJ2-2 and V is TRBV29-1, with a possible D match to TRBD2 (5 bases). CDR3 length equals 13 residues. Deletions cut 7 bases from V and 3 bases from J, with 12 bases between. From germline, CDR1 is SQVTM and CDR2 ANQGSEA.

The chain combines TRBV10-3 with TRBJ1-3; no firm D call. CDR1 is ENHRY and CDR2 is SYGVKD in the germline V gene. V shed 4 bases and J shed 0 bases, with 13 bases lying between them. The CDR3 runs to 16 residues. CDR3 amino acids: CAISVSSTVSGNTIYF. In nucleotides, the CDR3 is TGTGCCATCAGTGTATCCAGCACCGTCTCTGGAAACACCATATATTTT.

This CDR3 is CASSIDRGEKLFF. The DNA for the CDR3 is TGTGCCAGCAGCATAGACAGGGGGGAAAAACTGTTTTTT. The rearrangement links TRBV7-2 to TRBJ1-4; 9 bases are a match to TRBD1. V dropped 5 bases and J dropped 8; count of bases not matched to a gene: 3. CDR3 length equals 13 residues. Germline CDR1 is SGHTA and CDR2 is FQGNSA.

The gene calls are TRBV9 and TRBJ2-2, with D unresolved. Germline V gene sequence: CDR1 SGDLS, CDR2 YYNGEE. The length of the CDR3 is 15 residues. The V end lost 0 bases, the J end lost 4 bases, and 10 bases lay between the germline ends. This chain's CDR3 is CASSVAPSGTGELFF. As DNA, the CDR3 is TGTGCCAGCAGCGTAGCCCCCTCAGGCACCGGGGAGCTGTTTTTT.

The chain links TRBV4-1 to TRBJ2-1; 12 nucleotides line up with TRBD2. V shed 1 base and J 9 bases; nucleotides not matched to a gene: 4. CDR1 and CDR2 (germline): MGHRA, YSYEKL. The CDR3 extends over 15 amino acids. The CDR3 DNA sequence: TGCGCCAGCAGCCAAGGACTAGCGGGAGTGGGTGAGCAGTTCTTC. Amino acids: CASSQGLAGVGEQFF.

V usage is TRBV4-2 and J usage is TRBJ1-1; D not certain. The CDR3 has 13 residues. The germline V gene has CDR1 LGHNA and CDR2 YNFKEQ. V lost 5 bases, J lost 6 bases, and 13 bases lay in between. CDR3 loop: CASSYAPTPEAFF. The CDR3 nucleotides read TGTGCCAGCAGCTATGCGCCCACCCCTGAAGCTTTCTTT.

The genes are TRBV30 and TRBJ2-4, with no clear D. Deletions cut 2 bases from V and 0 bases from J, with 20 bases between. The CDR3 contains 18 residues. Germline V gives CDR1 GTSNPN, CDR2 SVGIG (reference sequence). CDR3 region: CAWSLRSGLIIAKNIQYF. The CDR3 coding sequence is TGTGCCTGGAGTCTCCGGAGTGGATTGATCATAGCCAAAAACATTCAGTACTTC.

The chain has TRBV9 and TRBJ2-7; 8 nucleotides agree with TRBD1. This CDR3 region has 15 residues. The J segment lost 4 bases and the V segment lost 0 bases, leaving 6 bases of the junction unmatched. From germline, CDR1 is SGDLS and CDR2 YYNGEE. CDR3 sequence (DNA): TGTGCCAGCAGCGTAGGGCCGGACAGGGAATACGAGCAGTACTTC. Translated: CASSVGPDREYEQYF.

The CDR3 here is CASSSPGVGKNIQYF. The CDR3, as DNA: TGTGCCAGCAGTTCCCCGGGGGTGGGCAAAAACATTCAGTACTTC. This sequence joins TRBV6-5 and TRBJ2-4; D may be TRBD2 (6 bases). The CDR3 is made up of 15 amino acids. Germline values: CDR1 MNHEY, CDR2 SVGAGI. The V and J ends lost 4 bases and 3 bases respectively, with 13 bases between them.

V and J are TRBV6-1 and TRBJ2-3; 8 bases fit TRBD1. The CDR3 has 16 residues. From germline, CDR1 is MNHNS and CDR2 SASEGT. V lost 4 bases, J lost 4 bases, and 10 bases stayed unmatched. The CDR3 is CASSGRDRMNADTQYF. CDR3 DNA sequence: TGTGCCAGCAGTGGACGGGACAGGATGAACGCAGATACGCAGTATTTT.